These 31 T cell receptor beta chains were sequenced from one sample in a study of blood T cells in healthy people across ages. Primers used in a second PCR of about 7 to 11 cycles were a sample-barcoded 5' primer and a J-beta primer mix. Via MiXCR, TCRdb re-called the 5' RACE reads, giving one row per CDR3 protein. In the table there are about 1.8 million distinct CDR3 sequences, just under 50% of which are singletons. The sample was blood. Receptors were obtained from a middle-aged woman in good health.

The rearrangement uses TRBV6-2 or TRBV6-3 and TRBJ2-2, with D maybe TRBD1 (6 bases). The V end lost 5 bases, the J end lost 0 bases, and 10 bases lay between the germline ends. Germline V lookup: CDR1 MNHEY, CDR2 SVGEGT. This CDR3 has 15 amino acids. In DNA form, the CDR3 reads TGTGCCAGCAGTATACAGGGCCCGAACACCGGGGAGCTGTTTTTT. It encodes CASSIQGPNTGELFF.

The genes are TRBV20-1 and TRBJ2-1, with TRBD2 identical over 8 bases. The germline CDR1 and CDR2 sequences are DFQATT and SNEGSKA (reference sequence). The CDR3 runs to 14 residues. After removal of 4 bases from V and 6 bases from J, the junction contained 8 bases not matched to a gene. Here the CDR3 reads CSAIPAGGLNEQFF. The CDR3 DNA is TGCAGTGCTATTCCGGCGGGAGGTCTCAATGAGCAGTTCTTC.

V gene TRBV9 combines with J gene TRBJ2-1; D might be TRBD2 (6 bases). The V gene's germline CDR1 is SGDLS and CDR2 YYNGEE. The CDR3 length is 14 residues. Deletions cut 4 bases from V and 8 bases from J, with 16 bases between. CDR3 protein: CASSRGLVGYEQFF. Written as DNA, the CDR3 is TGTGCCAGCAGCCGGGGACTGGTAGGATATGAGCAGTTCTTC.

In its sample, this clonotype was seen a few times. V and J are TRBV27 and TRBJ1-2; D is ambiguous. V lost 3 bases and J lost 6, with 11 bases in between. The CDR3 extends over 13 amino acids. Germline CDR1 MNHEY, CDR2 SMNVEV (reference sequence). DNA of the CDR3: TGTGCCAGCAGTTTTAGGGCAGGCGATGGCTACACCTTC. This gives the protein CASSFRAGDGYTF.

This chain uses TRBV25-1 with TRBJ1-2; a possible D gene is TRBD1 (5 bases). Germline CDR1 is MGHDK and CDR2 is SYGVNS. V dropped 2 bases and J dropped 4 bases, with 8 bases sitting between them. CDR3 length equals 13 residues. In nucleotides, the CDR3 is TGTGCCAGCAGTGAAGAGGGGCGCTATGGCTACACCTTC. This gives the protein CASSEEGRYGYTF.

V is TRBV20-1 and J is TRBJ2-1; 8 positions agree with TRBD2. V was pared by 3 bases and J by 6 bases, with 7 bases of the junction left unmatched. The CDR3 runs to 14 residues. Germline values: CDR1 DFQATT, CDR2 SNEGSKA (reference sequence). The CDR3 spells CSASLSRGGNEQFF. CDR3 bases: TGCAGTGCTAGTCTCTCACGGGGGGGCAATGAGCAGTTCTTC.

The chain carries TRBV5-5 and TRBJ2-3; maybe TRBD2 (7 bases). This CDR3 comprises 16 residues. V lost 0 bases and J lost 2, with 13 bases in between. Germline lookup yields CDR1 SGHKS and CDR2 YYEKEE (reference sequence). As DNA, the CDR3 is TGTGCCAGCAGCTTGGTGGCGGGGGCGAACACAGATACGCAGTATTTT. It is translated as CASSLVAGANTDTQYF.

This clonotype showed up just a few times. The chain recombines TRBV6-6 with TRBJ2-7; D is uncertain. CDR1 and CDR2 (germline): MNHNY, SVGAGI (reference sequence). This CDR3 region has 14 residues. The V end was cut by 0 bases, the J end by 4 bases, with 10 bases between. In DNA, the CDR3 is TGTGCCAGCAGTTACTCTAGAGGCATTTACGAGCAGTACTTC. This sequence encodes CASSYSRGIYEQYF.

CDR3 residues: CASSPMGQPNQPQHF. The DNA for the CDR3 is TGTGCCAGCTCACCAATGGGACAGCCTAATCAGCCCCAGCATTTT. V is TRBV18 and J is TRBJ1-5; 7 positions match TRBD1. This CDR3 comprises 15 residues. Losses at the gene ends were 2 bases for V and 4 bases for J; bases not matched to a gene: 5. The germline V gene has CDR1 KGHSH and CDR2 LQKENI. Combining the CDR3 with reference TRBV18 and TRBJ1-5 gives the whole variable domain NAGVMQNPRHLVRRRGQEARLRCSPMKGHSHVYWYRQLPEEGLKFMVYLQKENIIDESGMPKERFSAEFPKEGPSILRIQQVVRGDSAAYFCASSPMGQPNQPQHFGDGTRLSIL.

This clonotype was observed a few times. The chain couples TRBV20-1 to TRBJ2-5, with 9 bases that match TRBD2. Per germline, CDR1 DFQATT and CDR2 SNEGSKA (reference sequence). This CDR3 spans 14 amino acids. V was pared by 5 bases and J by 0 bases, with 4 bases of the junction left unmatched. The CDR3 DNA reads as TGCAGTGCTGGGCGGGGGGGAGACCAAGAGACCCAGTACTTC. It is translated as CSAGRGGDQETQYF.

The gene calls are TRBV6-2 or TRBV6-3 and TRBJ2-7; 13 positions match TRBD2. Trimming removed 2 bases from V and 7 bases from J; junction bases left unmatched: 17. This CDR3 has 19 residues. Germline CDR1 reads MNHEY; CDR2 reads SVGEGT. This CDR3 reads CASSYTSGGEPSSYNEQYF. The CDR3 DNA is TGTGCCAGCAGTTACACTAGCGGGGGGGAACCAAGCTCCTACAATGAGCAGTACTTC.

This clonotype has a handful of counts. V usage is TRBV11-2 and J usage is TRBJ2-7; D remains ambiguous. Germline CDR1 reads SGHAT; CDR2 reads FQNNGV. Deletions cut 4 bases from V and 1 base from J, with 11 bases between. The CDR3 loop spans 14 amino acids. The CDR3 reads CASSSSPASYEQYF. The CDR3 nucleotides read TGTGCCAGCAGCTCCTCCCCTGCTTCCTACGAGCAGTACTTC.

In its sample, this clonotype was seen once. The chain joins TRBV20-1 to TRBJ2-7; 10 bases agree with TRBD1. Germline CDR1 DFQATT, CDR2 SNEGSKA (reference sequence). J gave up 5 bases and V 6 bases, and 13 bases lay outside the gene matches. CDR3 length: 15 residues. The CDR3 sequence is CSAPKLGQGENEQYF. In nucleotides, the CDR3 is TGCAGTGCCCCAAAGCTTGGACAGGGGGAAAACGAGCAGTACTTC.

The rearrangement uses TRBV4-3 and TRBJ1-2, with D unresolved. The germline V and J ends were trimmed by 0 bases and 5 bases, with 13 bases remaining between them. This CDR3 is 15 amino acids long. Germline-derived CDR1 and CDR2 are LGHNA and YSLEER. The CDR3: CASSQDLGLRYGYTF. The DNA for the CDR3 is TGCGCCAGCAGCCAAGATCTCGGTTTACGATATGGCTACACCTTC.

The chain couples TRBV6-5 to TRBJ1-2, with D possibly being TRBD1 (5 bases). The V gene's germline CDR1 is MNHEY and CDR2 SVGAGI. The CDR3 is made up of 15 amino acids. With 0 bases removed from V and 2 bases from J, the gap between germline ends came to 10 bases. CDR3 coding DNA: TGTGCCAGCAGTTACTCGGCGGCAGGGAACTATGGCTACACCTTC. Translating it yields CASSYSAAGNYGYTF.

The chain links TRBV19 to TRBJ2-7; possible D gene TRBD1, 5 bases. Germline CDR1 is LNHDA and CDR2 is SQIVND (reference sequence). The CDR3 consists of 15 residues. Trimming left V 11 bases short and J 4 bases short, with 24 bases between. This chain's CDR3 is CAEGYRTPEKYEQYF. Written as DNA, the CDR3 is TGTGCCGAAGGTTACAGGACGCCGGAAAAATACGAGCAGTACTTC.

J is TRBJ2-7 and V is TRBV3-1; D not resolved. Trimming removed 2 bases from V and 2 bases from J, with 13 bases in between. Germline V gene lookup returns CDR1 LGHDT and CDR2 YNNKEL (reference sequence). The CDR3 runs 15 residues. The CDR3 sequence: CASSQFQTSPYEQYF. The DNA for the CDR3 is TGTGCCAGCAGCCAATTCCAGACGTCCCCCTACGAGCAGTACTTC.

The chain couples TRBV9 to TRBJ2-6; 8 bases fit TRBD2. Germline loops: CDR1 SGDLS, CDR2 YYNGEE. Trimming at V came to 4 bases and at J to 2 bases, leaving 8 bases not matched to a gene. This CDR3 has 17 residues. CDR3 bases: TGTGCCAGCAGCTTCGGCGGGGGGTTGGCTGGGGCCAACGTCCTGACTTTC. It encodes CASSFGGGLAGANVLTF.

The rearrangement uses TRBV4-3 and TRBJ1-4; the match to TRBD1 covers 10 bases. CDR3 length: 18 amino acids. The V segment lost 0 bases and the J segment 8 bases; nucleotides outside the gene matches: 12. Looked up from germline, CDR1 is LGHNA and CDR2 is YSLEER. The CDR3 loop reads CASSQDMDLTGGSEKLFF. In nucleotides, the CDR3 is TGCGCCAGCAGCCAAGATATGGATTTGACAGGGGGCAGCGAAAAACTGTTTTTT.

This clonotype was counted between two and nine times. The chain has TRBV15 and TRBJ2-7, with D possibly TRBD2 on 5 matching bases. This CDR3 is 15 amino acids long. V was shortened by 0 bases and J by 1 base, with 10 bases between the two germline ends. Germline V gene lookup returns CDR1 LNHNV and CDR2 YYDKDF (reference sequence). CDR3 residues: CATSRDRGISYEQYF. The CDR3 DNA sequence: TGTGCCACCAGCAGAGATCGGGGTATATCCTACGAGCAGTACTTC. The full variable domain, completed using reference TRBV15 and TRBJ2-7, is DAMVIQNPRYQVTQFGKPVTLSCSQTLNHNVMYWYQQKSSQAPKLLFHYYDKDFNNEADTPDNFQSRRPNTSFCFLDIRSPGLGDTAMYLCATSRDRGISYEQYFGPGTRLTVT.

The chain uses TRBV2 and TRBJ1-2, with D possibly TRBD1 on 5 matching bases. The V gene's germline CDR1 is SNHLY and CDR2 FYNNEI. The CDR3 loop spans 12 amino acids. Trimming left V 8 bases short and J 0 bases short, with 7 bases between. In DNA form, the CDR3 reads TGTGCCAGCGACAGACCTAACTATGGCTACACCTTC. This encodes CASDRPNYGYTF. The whole variable domain, remainder taken from reference TRBV2 and TRBJ1-2, is EPEVTQTPSHQVTQMGQEVILRCVPISNHLYFYWYRQILGQKVEFLVSFYNNEISEKSEIFDDQFSVERPDGSNFTLKIRSTKLEDSAMYFCASDRPNYGYTFGSGTRLTVV.

The sample holds a few counts of this clonotype. This chain links TRBV24-1 with TRBJ2-1, with D unclear. The CDR3 runs to 15 residues. From germline, CDR1 is KGHDR and CDR2 SFDVKD. The germline V and J ends were trimmed by 3 bases and 0 bases, with 8 bases remaining between them. The CDR3 reads CATSDPRSSYNEQFF. In DNA form, the CDR3 reads TGTGCCACCAGTGATCCACGGAGCTCCTACAATGAGCAGTTCTTC.

This rearrangement joins TRBV20-1 to TRBJ1-6, with D unclear. V was shortened by 5 bases and J by 4 bases, with 12 bases between the two germline ends. The CDR3 is made up of 14 amino acids. Per germline, CDR1 DFQATT and CDR2 SNEGSKA (reference sequence). The CDR3 reads CSAFPGRYNSPLHF. In DNA form, the CDR3 reads TGCAGTGCTTTTCCCGGACGGTATAATTCACCCCTCCACTTT.

The chain has TRBV6-5 and TRBJ1-1, with 7 nucleotides matching TRBD1. This CDR3 is built from 14 residues. V was pared by 2 bases and J by 2 bases, with 2 bases of the junction left unmatched. CDR1 and CDR2 (germline): MNHEY, SVGAGI. The CDR3: CASSYRQGNTEAFF. The CDR3 DNA reads as TGTGCCAGCAGTTACCGACAGGGCAACACTGAAGCTTTCTTT.

The CDR3 here is CASSHIQRRDNNYGYTF. DNA for the CDR3: TGCGCCAGCAGTCACATTCAGCGGCGGGACAACAACTATGGCTACACCTTC. The chain joins TRBV4-1 to TRBJ1-2, with D maybe TRBD1 (6 bases). The V gene's germline CDR1 is MGHRA and CDR2 YSYEKL. CDR3 length: 17 residues. The V end lost 6 bases, the J end lost 2 bases, and 22 bases lay between the germline ends.

This clonotype was recorded a few times. The chain combines TRBV7-9 with TRBJ1-2; unclear D gene. V lost 4 bases and J 7 bases, leaving 10 bases between the germline ends. The CDR3 has 12 residues. Germline CDR1 reads SEHNR; CDR2 reads FQNEAQ (reference sequence). CDR3 coding DNA: TGTGCCAGCAGCTCCATGCGCGGTGGCTACACCTTC. Translating gives CASSSMRGGYTF.

This clonotype was counted once. V and J are TRBV28 and TRBJ1-5; D unclear. CDR1 MDHEN and CDR2 SYDVKM come from the germline V gene. The V end lost 6 bases, the J end lost 3 bases, and 12 bases lay between the germline ends. The CDR3 totals 14 residues. CDR3 coding DNA: TGTGCCAGCAGGGGAGGACCCCTCAATCAGCCCCAGCATTTT. Translation gives CASRGGPLNQPQHF.

V usage is TRBV6-1 and J usage is TRBJ1-2; D may be TRBD1 (6 bases). CDR1 MNHNS and CDR2 SASEGT come from the germline V gene. Trimming took off 7 bases at V and 7 bases at J, with 22 bases between the two ends. The CDR3 consists of 15 residues. The CDR3 nucleotides read TGTGCCAGCACCGAGAACATCGGGGGGCGAGTTGGCTACACCTTC. Protein: CASTENIGGRVGYTF.

This clonotype occurred a few times. V and J are TRBV7-9 and TRBJ2-1; TRBD2 matches 15 bases. From germline, CDR1 is SEHNR and CDR2 FQNEAQ (reference sequence). There are 19 residues in the CDR3. V dropped 3 bases and J dropped 0; count of bases not matched to a gene: 6. The CDR3 loop reads CASSFGLAGGPTSYNEQFF. CDR3 bases: TGTGCCAGCAGCTTCGGACTAGCGGGGGGGCCGACCTCCTACAATGAGCAGTTCTTC.

This rearrangement joins TRBV3-1 to TRBJ1-1, with TRBD1 matching 9 bases. In germline, CDR1 is LGHDT, CDR2 YNNKEL (reference sequence). This CDR3 spans 16 amino acids. The V and J ends lost 7 bases and 5 bases, in that order; junction bases with no gene match: 14. In DNA, the CDR3 is TGTGCCAGCACCCCTTCTGTCGGGACAGGGAGGACTGAAGCTTTCTTT. Encoded protein: CASTPSVGTGRTEAFF. The full variable domain, its missing parts supplied by reference TRBV3-1 and TRBJ1-1, is DTAVSQTPKYLVTQMGNDKSIKCEQNLGHDTMYWYKQDSKKFLKIMFSYNNKELIINETVPNRFSPKSPDKAHLNLHINSLELGDSAVYFCASTPSVGTGRTEAFFGQGTRLTVV.

J is TRBJ2-1 and V is TRBV7-3, with TRBD2 matching over 10 bases. V gave up 4 bases and J gave up 6 bases; unmatched junction bases: 9. The CDR3 spans 16 residues. Germline loops: CDR1 SGHTA, CDR2 FQGTGA. In DNA, the CDR3 is TGTGCCAGCAGCTCAAGCGGGGGGGCCTCTGCCAATGAGCAGTTCTTC. This translates into CASSSSGGASANEQFF. Full variable domain (missing parts from reference TRBV7-3 and TRBJ2-1): GAGVSQTPSNKVTEKGKYVELRCDPISGHTALYWYRQSLGQGPEFLIYFQGTGAADDSGLPNDRFFAVRPEGSVSTLKIQRTERGDSAVYLCASSSSGGASANEQFFGPGTRLTVL.